Detailed here is one T cell receptor beta chain. Its antigen is undetermined. The sample is drawn from a study of Ad26.COV2.S vaccination and SARS-CoV-2 variants. Study at large: Among those in the COV1001 Ad26.COV2.S trial arm was the donor. Once, or twice with 56 days between doses, Ad26.COV2.S was given intramuscularly. Study results and caveats: Higher spike-specific TCR breadth was found in vaccine recipients than in placebo recipients.

Treatment noted: 15 to 20 received Ad26.COV2.S at low or high dose, single or two shots; 5 received placebo; per-sample allocation not given. Specimens were obtained on day 63 following the first vaccine or placebo injection. V was pared by 5 bases and J by 0 bases, with 13 bases between. This CDR3 is 15 amino acids long. Germline assignment: CDR1 MDHEN and CDR2 SYDVKM. Sequencing was performed with immunoSEQ multiplex PCR; in TCRdb, only in-frame clones are kept and a portion is missing. The top ten clones hold about 4.1% of a sample with fewer than 500,000 clones, about 92% of them seen once. This receptor was taken from a person between 18 and 60 years old who received the Ad26.COV2.S COVID-19 vaccine or a placebo. The chain uses TRBV28 and TRBJ1-1, with D possibly being TRBD1 (6 bases). The source was peripheral blood, collected in a trial of Ad26.COV2.S vaccine versus placebo. CDR3 amino acids: CASSLTGTMNTEAFF. The CDR3 coding sequence is TGTGCCAGCAGTCTGACAGGTACGATGAACACTGAAGCTTTCTTT.